The rows below give T cell receptor beta chains drawn from one sample of a study of T cell responses to AZD1222 COVID-19 vaccine. Here immunoSEQ multiplex PCR was the method, and the copy in TCRdb shows in-frame clones only, minus some. Of fewer than 150,000 clones in the sample, 85% to 90% were seen once. The sample in question was peripheral blood, obtained on day 0 of AZD1222 vaccination. The receptors come from an adult in good health. Each CDR3 is given with its conserved first and last residue. The order of the fields is J gene, V gene, clone size, D gene, CDR3 protein, CDR3 DNA. D genes are given only for firm matches. Rows give clone size only sometimes, using once, few, many, or a class for an expanded clone.

>TRBJ2-7|TRBV3-1/TRBV3-2|.|TRBD1
CASSQGTGTGTYEQYF
TGTGCCAGCAGCCAAGGGACCGGGACAGGGACCTACGAGCAGTACTTC
>TRBJ2-3|TRBV19|.|.
CASSHKDISTDTQYF
TGTGCCAGTAGTCACAAGGACATTTCCACAGATACGCAGTATTTT
>TRBJ2-3|TRBV2|.|TRBD2
CASSDLAGGPDTQYF
TGTGCCAGCAGTGACCTAGCGGGGGGGCCTGATACGCAGTATTTT
>TRBJ2-5|TRBV10-3|.|TRBD2
CAISEPLGLAGGPRETQYF
TGTGCCATCAGTGAGCCGTTAGGACTAGCGGGAGGCCCGCGGGAGACCCAGTACTTC
>TRBJ2-3|TRBV6-5|.|.
CASKDSPDTQYF
TGTGCCAGTAAGGATTCGCCAGATACGCAGTATTTT
>TRBJ1-2|TRBV6-1|few|TRBD1
CASSEHSFGTGNGFNYGYTF
TGTGCCAGCAGTGAACATAGTTTTGGGACAGGGAATGGATTTAACTATGGCTACACCTTC
>TRBJ1-6|TRBV5-1|.|.
CASSLGGAPMNSPLHF
TGCGCCAGCAGCTTGGGGGGGGCGCCTATGAATTCACCCCTCCACTTT
>TRBJ1-3|TRBV6-6|once|TRBD1
CASSPTGTASGNTIYF
TGTGCCAGCAGTCCAACCGGGACAGCCTCTGGAAACACCATATATTTT
>TRBJ2-3|TRBV19|.|TRBD2
CASKTSGSTDTQYF
TGTGCCAGTAAGACTAGCGGAAGCACAGATACGCAGTATTTT
>TRBJ2-3|TRBV4-1|.|.
CASSQEEGGGGYTQYF
TGCGCCAGCAGCCAAGAAGAAGGGGGGGGCGGGTATACGCAGTATTTT
>TRBJ2-2|TRBV19|.|.
CASSIGTISGELFF
TGTGCCAGTAGTATAGGGACCATCTCCGGGGAGCTGTTTTTT
>TRBJ2-1|TRBV3-1/TRBV3-2|few|TRBD2
CASSQTSSGYNEQFF
TGTGCCAGCAGCCAGACGTCTAGCGGATACAATGAGCAGTTCTTC